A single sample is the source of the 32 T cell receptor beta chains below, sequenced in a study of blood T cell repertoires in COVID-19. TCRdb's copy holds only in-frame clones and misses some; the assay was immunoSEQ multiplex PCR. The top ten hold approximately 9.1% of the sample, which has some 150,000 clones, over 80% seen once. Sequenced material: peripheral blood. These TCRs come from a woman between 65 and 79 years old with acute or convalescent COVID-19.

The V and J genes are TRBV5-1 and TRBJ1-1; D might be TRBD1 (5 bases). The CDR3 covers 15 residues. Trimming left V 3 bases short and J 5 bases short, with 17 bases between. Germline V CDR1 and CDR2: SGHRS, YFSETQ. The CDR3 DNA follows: TGCGCCAGCAGCTGGGATCAGGGAGGTGAGACTGAAGCTTTCTTT. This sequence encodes CASSWDQGGETEAFF.

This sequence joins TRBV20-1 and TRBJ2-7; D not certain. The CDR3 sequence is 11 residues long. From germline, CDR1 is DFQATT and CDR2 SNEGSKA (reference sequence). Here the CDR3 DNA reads TGCAGGGCCCACATGGGCCACGAGCAGTACTTC. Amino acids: CRAHMGHEQYF.

The CDR3 here is CASSSRKRRTDTQYF. CDR3 coding DNA: TGTGCCAGCAGTTCCCGGAAGCGGCGCACAGATACGCAGTATTTT. The chain joins TRBV28 to TRBJ2-3; weak D call: TRBD2 (5 bases). The CDR3 totals 15 residues. Germline values: CDR1 MDHEN, CDR2 SYDVKM. The germline V and J ends were trimmed by 4 bases and 1 base, with 12 bases remaining between them. The complete variable domain, with remaining parts taken from reference TRBV28 and TRBJ2-3, reads DVKVTQSSRYLVKRTGEKVFLECVQDMDHENMFWYRQDPGLGLRLIYFSYDVKMKEKGDIPEGYSVSREKKERFSLILESASTNQTSMYLCASSSRKRRTDTQYFGPGTRLTVL.

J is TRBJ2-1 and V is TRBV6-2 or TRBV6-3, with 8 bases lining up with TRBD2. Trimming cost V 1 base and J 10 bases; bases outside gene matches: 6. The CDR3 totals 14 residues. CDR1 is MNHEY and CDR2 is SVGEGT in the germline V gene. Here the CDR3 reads CASSYLRGRSEQFF. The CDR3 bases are TGTGCCAGCAGTTACTTGCGCGGGAGGAGCGAGCAGTTCTTC.

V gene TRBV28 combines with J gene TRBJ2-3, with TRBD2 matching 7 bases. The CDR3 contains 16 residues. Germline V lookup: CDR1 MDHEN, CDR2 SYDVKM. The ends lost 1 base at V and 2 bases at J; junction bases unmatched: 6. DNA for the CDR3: TGTGCCAGCAGTTTATTCGGGGGAGGGATCACAGATACGCAGTATTTT. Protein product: CASSLFGGGITDTQYF.

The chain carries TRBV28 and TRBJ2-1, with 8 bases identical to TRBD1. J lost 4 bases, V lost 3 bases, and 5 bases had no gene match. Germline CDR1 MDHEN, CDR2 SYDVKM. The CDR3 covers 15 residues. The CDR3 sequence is CASSFMTGAYNEQFF. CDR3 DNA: TGTGCCAGCAGTTTTATGACAGGGGCGTACAATGAGCAGTTCTTC.

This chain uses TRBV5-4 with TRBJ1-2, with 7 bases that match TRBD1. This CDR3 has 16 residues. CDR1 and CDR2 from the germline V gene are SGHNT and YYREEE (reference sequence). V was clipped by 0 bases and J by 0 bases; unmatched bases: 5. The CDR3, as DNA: TGTGCCAGCAGCTTGGAACGGGACAGTCCTAACTATGGCTACACCTTC. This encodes CASSLERDSPNYGYTF.

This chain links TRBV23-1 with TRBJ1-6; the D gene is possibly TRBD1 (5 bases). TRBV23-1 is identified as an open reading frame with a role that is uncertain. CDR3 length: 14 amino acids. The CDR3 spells CAPYPGRENSPLHF. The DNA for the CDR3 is TGCGCTCCGTACCCGGGACGGGAGAATTCACCCCTCCACTTT.

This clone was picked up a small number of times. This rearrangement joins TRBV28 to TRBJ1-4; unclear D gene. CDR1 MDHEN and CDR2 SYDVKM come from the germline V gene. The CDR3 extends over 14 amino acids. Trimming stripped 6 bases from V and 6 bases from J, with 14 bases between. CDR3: CASRTHAAHEKLFF. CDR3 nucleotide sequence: TGTGCCAGCAGAACTCACGCTGCTCATGAAAAACTGTTTTTT.

This CDR3 reads CASIVGERLHF. In DNA, the CDR3 is TGCGCCAGCATCGTCGGGGAGCGACTCCACTTT. The chain is built from TRBV23-1 and TRBJ1-6; D is unresolved. TRBV23-1 belongs to the ORF category, with a function that is uncertain. V lost 7 bases and J 16 bases, leaving 14 bases between the germline ends. CDR3 length equals 11 residues.

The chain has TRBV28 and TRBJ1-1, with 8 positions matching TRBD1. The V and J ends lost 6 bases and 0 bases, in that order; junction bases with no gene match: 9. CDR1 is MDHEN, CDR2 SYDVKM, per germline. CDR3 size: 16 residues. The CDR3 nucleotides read TGTGCCAGCAGGTACCCCGGACAGGGAGTGAACACTGAAGCTTTCTTT. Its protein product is CASRYPGQGVNTEAFF.

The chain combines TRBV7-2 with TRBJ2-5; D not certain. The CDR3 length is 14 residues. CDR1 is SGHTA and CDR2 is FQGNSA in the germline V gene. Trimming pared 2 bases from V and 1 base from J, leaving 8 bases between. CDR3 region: CASSLISGQETQYF. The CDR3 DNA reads TGTGCCAGCAGCTTAATTTCAGGCCAAGAGACCCAGTACTTC.

CDR3 nucleotide sequence: TGTGCCAGCAGTAGCGGGAGGGGGGTAAGAGACATTCAGTACTTC. It translates to CASSSGRGVRDIQYF. The chain recombines TRBV7-9 with TRBJ2-4, with 11 bases identical to TRBD2. This CDR3 comprises 15 residues. CDR1 and CDR2 from the germline V gene are SEHNR and FQNEAQ (reference sequence). Germline trimming cut 6 bases from V and 8 bases from J; bases unmatched to any gene: 9.

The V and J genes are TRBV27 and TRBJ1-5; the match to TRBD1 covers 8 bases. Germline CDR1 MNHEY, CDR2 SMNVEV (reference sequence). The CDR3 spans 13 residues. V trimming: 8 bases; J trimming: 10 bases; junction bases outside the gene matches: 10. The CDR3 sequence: CASSRTGLGPQHF. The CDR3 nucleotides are TGTGCCAGCTCTCGGACAGGGCTGGGACCCCAGCATTTT.

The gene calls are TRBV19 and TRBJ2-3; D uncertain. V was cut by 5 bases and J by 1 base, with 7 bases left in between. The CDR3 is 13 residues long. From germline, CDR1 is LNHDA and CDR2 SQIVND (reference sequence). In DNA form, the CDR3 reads TGTGCCAGTAGTGGCCCCGGCACAGATACGCAGTATTTT. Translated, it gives CASSGPGTDTQYF.

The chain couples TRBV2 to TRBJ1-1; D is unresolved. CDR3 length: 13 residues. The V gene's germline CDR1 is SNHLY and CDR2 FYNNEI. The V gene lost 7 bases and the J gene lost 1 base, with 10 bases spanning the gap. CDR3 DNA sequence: TGTGCCAGCAACCGACACGGGAACACTGAAGCTTTCTTT. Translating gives CASNRHGNTEAFF.

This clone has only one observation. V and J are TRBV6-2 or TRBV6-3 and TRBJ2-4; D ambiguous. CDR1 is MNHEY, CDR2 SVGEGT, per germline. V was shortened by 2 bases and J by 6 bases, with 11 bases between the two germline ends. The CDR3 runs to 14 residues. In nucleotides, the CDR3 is TGTGCCAGCAGTTACACGCTCCGGTCAAACATTCAGTACTTC. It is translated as CASSYTLRSNIQYF.

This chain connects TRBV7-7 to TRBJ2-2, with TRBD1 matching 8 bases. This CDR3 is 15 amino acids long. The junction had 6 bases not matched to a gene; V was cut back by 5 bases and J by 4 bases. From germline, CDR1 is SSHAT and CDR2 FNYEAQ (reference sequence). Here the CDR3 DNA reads TGTGCCAGCAGCATGGACAGGGTTGGCACCGGGGAGCTGTTTTTT. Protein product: CASSMDRVGTGELFF.

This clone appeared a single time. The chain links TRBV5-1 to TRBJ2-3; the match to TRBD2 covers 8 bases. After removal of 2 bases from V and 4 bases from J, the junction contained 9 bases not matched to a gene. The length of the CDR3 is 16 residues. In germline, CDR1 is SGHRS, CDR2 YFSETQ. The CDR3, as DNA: TGCGCCAGCAGCTTCCCCGGGGGGGGCCCCGCAGATACGCAGTATTTT. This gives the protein CASSFPGGGPADTQYF.

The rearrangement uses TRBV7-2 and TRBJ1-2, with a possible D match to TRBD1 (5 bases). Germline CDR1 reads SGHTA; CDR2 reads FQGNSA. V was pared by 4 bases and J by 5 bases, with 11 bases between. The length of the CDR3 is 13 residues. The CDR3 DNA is TGTGCCAGCAGCTCCAGACAGCGATATGGCTACACCTTC. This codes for CASSSRQRYGYTF.

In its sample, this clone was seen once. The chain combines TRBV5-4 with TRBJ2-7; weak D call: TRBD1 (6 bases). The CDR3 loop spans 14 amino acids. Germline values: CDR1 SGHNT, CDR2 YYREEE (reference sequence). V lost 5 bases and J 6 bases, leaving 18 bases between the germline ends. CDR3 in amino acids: CASRPDRGTTEQYF. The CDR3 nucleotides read TGTGCCAGCAGGCCGGACAGAGGTACTACCGAGCAGTACTTC.

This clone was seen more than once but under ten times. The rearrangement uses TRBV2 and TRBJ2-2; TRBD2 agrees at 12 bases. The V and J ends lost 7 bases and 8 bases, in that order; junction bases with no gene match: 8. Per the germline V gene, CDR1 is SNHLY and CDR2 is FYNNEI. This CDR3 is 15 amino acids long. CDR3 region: CASKGVLAGGGELFF. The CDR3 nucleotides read TGTGCCAGCAAAGGGGTACTAGCGGGAGGTGGGGAGCTGTTTTTT.

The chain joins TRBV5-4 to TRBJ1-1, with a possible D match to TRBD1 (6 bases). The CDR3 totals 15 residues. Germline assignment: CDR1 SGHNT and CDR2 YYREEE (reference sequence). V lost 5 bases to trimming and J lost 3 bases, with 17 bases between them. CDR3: CASSWDIPRDTEAFF. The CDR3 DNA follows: TGTGCCAGCAGTTGGGACATCCCACGAGACACTGAAGCTTTCTTT.

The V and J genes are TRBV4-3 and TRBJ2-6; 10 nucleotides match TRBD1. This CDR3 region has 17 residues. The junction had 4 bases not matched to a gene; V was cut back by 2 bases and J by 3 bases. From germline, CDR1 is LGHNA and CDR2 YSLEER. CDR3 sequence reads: CASSQMTGGGGANVLTF. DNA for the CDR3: TGCGCCAGCAGCCAAATGACAGGGGGCGGTGGGGCCAACGTCCTGACTTTC.

The CDR3 here is CASSLGQPGEQYF. CDR3 nucleotide sequence: TGTGCCAGCAGCCTGGGACAGCCCGGAGAGCAGTACTTC. The chain recombines TRBV3-1 (or the pseudogene TRBV3-2) with TRBJ2-7; 7 bases match TRBD1. The CDR3 extends over 13 amino acids. The junction had 7 bases not matched to a gene; V was cut back by 4 bases and J by 7 bases. In germline, CDR1 is LGHDT, CDR2 YNNKEL (reference sequence).

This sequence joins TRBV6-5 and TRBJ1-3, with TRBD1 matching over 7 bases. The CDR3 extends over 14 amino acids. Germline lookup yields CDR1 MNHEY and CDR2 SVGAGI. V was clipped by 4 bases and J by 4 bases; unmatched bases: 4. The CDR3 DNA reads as TGTGCCAGCAGTTCGCCGGGACAGGGAAACACCATATATTTT. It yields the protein CASSSPGQGNTIYF.

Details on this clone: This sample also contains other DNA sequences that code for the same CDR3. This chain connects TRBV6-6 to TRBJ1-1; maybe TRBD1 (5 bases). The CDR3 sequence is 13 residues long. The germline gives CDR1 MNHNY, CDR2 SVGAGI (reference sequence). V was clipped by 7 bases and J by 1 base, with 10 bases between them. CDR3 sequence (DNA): TGTGCCAGCAACGGCCAGGGGAACACTGAAGCTTTCTTT. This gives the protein CASNGQGNTEAFF.

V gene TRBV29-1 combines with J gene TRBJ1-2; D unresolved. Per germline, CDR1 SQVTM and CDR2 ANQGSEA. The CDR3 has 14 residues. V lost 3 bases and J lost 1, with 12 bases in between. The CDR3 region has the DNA TGCAGCGTTGATGGCCCTCTCCGTAACTATGGCTACACCTTC. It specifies CSVDGPLRNYGYTF.

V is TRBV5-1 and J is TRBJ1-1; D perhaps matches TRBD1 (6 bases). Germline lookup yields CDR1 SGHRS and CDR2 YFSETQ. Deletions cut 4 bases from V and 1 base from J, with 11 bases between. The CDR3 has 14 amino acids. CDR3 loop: CASSIQTGNTEAFF. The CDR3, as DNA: TGCGCCAGCAGCATACAGACAGGGAACACTGAAGCTTTCTTT.

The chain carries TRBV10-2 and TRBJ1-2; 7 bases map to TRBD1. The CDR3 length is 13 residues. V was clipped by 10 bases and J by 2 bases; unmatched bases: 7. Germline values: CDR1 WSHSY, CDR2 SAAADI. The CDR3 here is CATLGQSNYGYTF. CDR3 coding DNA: TGCGCCACCCTGGGACAGTCGAACTATGGCTACACCTTC.

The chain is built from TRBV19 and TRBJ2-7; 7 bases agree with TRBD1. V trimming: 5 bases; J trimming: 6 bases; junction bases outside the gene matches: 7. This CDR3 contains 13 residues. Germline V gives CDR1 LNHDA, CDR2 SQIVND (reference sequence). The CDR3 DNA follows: TGTGCCAGTAGTCCTACAGGGGTACCCGAGCAGTACTTC. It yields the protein CASSPTGVPEQYF.

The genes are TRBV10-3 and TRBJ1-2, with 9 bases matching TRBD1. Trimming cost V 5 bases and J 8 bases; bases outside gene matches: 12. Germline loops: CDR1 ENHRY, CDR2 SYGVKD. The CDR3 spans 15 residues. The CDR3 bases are TGTGCCATCAGTAGCAGCCAGGGACAGGGCCTCGGCTACACCTTC. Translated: CAISSSQGQGLGYTF.